Below, 13 T cell receptor beta chains from the same sample are listed, as sequenced in a study of T cell repertoires in cytomegalovirus infection. The antigens for these receptors are not known. TCRdb recomputed calls from the reads with MiXCR, one row per CDR3 protein. The repertoire includes about 830,000 distinct CDR3 sequences, about 33% of them detected once, and under 15% sits in the top ten. Material: cultured CD8+ T cells from PBMCs, obtained from culture after CMV antigen stimulation. Receptors were obtained from a human donor in good health (CMV status not recorded). Some clones in this sample may be carry-over from other donors' samples.

The V gene is TRBV10-3, the J gene TRBJ1-5; 8 nucleotides match TRBD1. CDR1 and CDR2 (germline): ENHRY, SYGVKD. With V trimmed by 6 bases and J by 2 bases, 3 bases remained unmatched. The CDR3 extends over 14 amino acids. As DNA, the CDR3 is TGTGCCATCAGGGACAGGGAGGGCAATCAGCCCCAGCATTTT. Translated, it gives CAIRDREGNQPQHF.

This chain joins TRBV7-3 and TRBJ2-7, with a possible D match to TRBD1 (6 bases). This CDR3 has 14 residues. Germline V lookup: CDR1 SGHTA, CDR2 FQGTGA. Deletions cut 3 bases from V and 7 bases from J, with 16 bases between. CDR3 nucleotides: TGTGCCAGCAGCTTTCTCCAGGGGCCTGTAGAGCAGTACGTC. Protein sequence: CASSFLQGPVEQYV.

The V and J genes are TRBV2 and TRBJ1-2, with 9 bases aligning to TRBD1. Germline V gene data show CDR1 as SNHLY and CDR2 as FYNNEI. This CDR3 spans 13 amino acids. After removal of 6 bases from V and 4 bases from J, the junction contained 3 bases not matched to a gene. The chain's CDR3 is CASRGTGSYGYTF. CDR3 coding DNA: TGTGCCAGCAGAGGGACAGGGTCCTATGGCTACACCTTC.

This clonotype was counted between two and nine times. V and J are TRBV6-1 and TRBJ1-5, with TRBD1 identical over 8 bases. Trimming at V came to 5 bases and at J to 4 bases, leaving 10 bases not matched to a gene. Per the germline V gene, CDR1 is MNHNS and CDR2 is SASEGT. The CDR3 sequence is 16 residues long. The CDR3 spells CASSPYKRQGNQPQHF. Here the CDR3 DNA reads TGTGCCAGCAGTCCTTATAAACGACAGGGGAATCAGCCCCAGCATTTT.

V usage is TRBV9 and J usage is TRBJ1-4; a weak D match, TRBD1 (6 bases). The CDR3 runs to 16 residues. Germline V gives CDR1 SGDLS, CDR2 YYNGEE. V lost 5 bases, J lost 4 bases, and 18 bases lay in between. The CDR3 is CASRDRLTGCNEKLFF. CDR3 in DNA: TGTGCCAGCAGGGATCGGCTGACAGGTTGTAATGAAAAACTGTTTTTT.

V gene TRBV12-3 or TRBV12-4 combines with J gene TRBJ2-5; TRBD2 matches at 10 bases. The CDR3 is 16 amino acids. V lost 3 bases to trimming and J lost 2 bases; unmatched junction nucleotides: 6. CDR3 DNA sequence: TGTGCCAGCAGTTTTGTAGCGGGGGGACTTCAAGAGACCCAGTACTTC. As protein: CASSFVAGGLQETQYF.

The genes are TRBV12-3 or TRBV12-4 and TRBJ2-5, with 8 bases aligning to TRBD2. The CDR3 length is 17 residues. With 2 bases clipped from V and 5 bases from J, the junction kept 13 bases outside the gene matches. The CDR3 DNA is TGTGCCAGCAGTTTAAAGGAGAACGGGGGGGCGGATGAGACCCAGTACTTC. It yields the protein CASSLKENGGADETQYF.

The rearrangement joins TRBV6-5 to TRBJ2-1, with D possibly matching TRBD1 (6 bases). V dropped 5 bases and J dropped 4 bases, with 18 bases sitting between them. Germline CDR1 MNHEY, CDR2 SVGAGI. CDR3 length: 16 amino acids. In DNA form, the CDR3 reads TGTGCCAGCAGTCAATACAGGGACGATTATTACAATGAGCAGTTCTTC. The encoded protein is CASSQYRDDYYNEQFF.

This clonotype has ten or more counts. The V call is TRBV7-2, the J call TRBJ2-7; 9 nucleotides align to TRBD1. Trimming removed 5 bases from V and 3 bases from J; junction bases left unmatched: 11. This CDR3 region has 16 residues. Germline V gives CDR1 SGHTA, CDR2 FQGNSA. Here the CDR3 DNA reads TGTGCCAGCAGCCAACTACCGGGACAGGGCGTCTACGAGCAGTACTTC. Its translation: CASSQLPGQGVYEQYF.

V gene TRBV5-1 combines with J gene TRBJ1-6; 11 nucleotides line up with TRBD1. The V and J ends lost 5 bases and 14 bases, in that order; junction bases with no gene match: 9. CDR1 and CDR2 (germline): SGHRS, YFSETQ. The CDR3 runs to 14 residues. The DNA of the CDR3 is TGCGCCAGCAGACTGGGACAGGGGGATGCCACCCTCCACTTT. Its protein is CASRLGQGDATLHF.

The chain is built from TRBV14 and TRBJ2-2; D is undetermined. The CDR3 is made up of 14 amino acids. V lost 0 bases and J lost 1, with 3 bases in between. Per the germline V gene, CDR1 is SGHDN and CDR2 is FVKESK. The CDR3 loop reads CASSQEENTGELFF. DNA of the CDR3: TGTGCCAGCAGCCAAGAGGAGAACACCGGGGAGCTGTTTTTT.

In this sample, this clonotype turned up a few times. DNA of the CDR3: TGTGCCAGTAGTAACGGTCTCACTGAAGCTTTCTTT. Translated, it gives CASSNGLTEAFF. The rearrangement links TRBV19 to TRBJ1-1; D unclear. The germline gives CDR1 LNHDA, CDR2 SQIVND (reference sequence). The CDR3 covers 12 residues. Trimming removed 4 bases at V and 4 bases at J, with 7 bases between.

This clonotype was observed at least ten times. The chain recombines TRBV7-6 with TRBJ2-2; 7 bases fit TRBD2. In germline, CDR1 is SGHVS, CDR2 FNYEAQ. The CDR3 sequence is 17 residues long. The V and J ends lost 0 bases and 8 bases, in that order; junction bases with no gene match: 12. CDR3 sequence: CASSLALTSGGRGELFF. In DNA, the CDR3 is TGTGCCAGCAGCTTAGCGCTCACATCGGGGGGTCGAGGGGAGCTGTTTTTT.